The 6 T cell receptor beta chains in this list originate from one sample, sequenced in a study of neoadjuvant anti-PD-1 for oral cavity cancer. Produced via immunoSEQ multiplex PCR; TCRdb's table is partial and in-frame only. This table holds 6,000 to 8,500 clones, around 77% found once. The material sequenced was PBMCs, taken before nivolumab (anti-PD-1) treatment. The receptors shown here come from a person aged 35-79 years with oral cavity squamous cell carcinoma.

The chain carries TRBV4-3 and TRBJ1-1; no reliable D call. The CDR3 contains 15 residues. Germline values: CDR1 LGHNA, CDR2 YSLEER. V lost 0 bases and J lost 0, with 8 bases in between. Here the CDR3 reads CASSQDPGLNTEAFF. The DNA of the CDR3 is TGCGCCAGCAGCCAAGACCCGGGTTTGAACACTGAAGCTTTCTTT.

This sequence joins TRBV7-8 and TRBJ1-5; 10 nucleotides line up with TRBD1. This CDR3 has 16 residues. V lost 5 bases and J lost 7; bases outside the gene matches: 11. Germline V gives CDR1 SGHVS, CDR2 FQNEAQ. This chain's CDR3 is CASSANRDRGRQPQHF. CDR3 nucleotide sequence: TGTGCCAGCAGCGCCAACCGGGACAGGGGTCGGCAGCCCCAGCATTTT.

The CDR3 coding sequence is TGTGCCAGCAGTGACGGACTAGCGGGGGGGCCAGATACGCAGTATTTT. Residues: CASSDGLAGGPDTQYF. V and J are TRBV6-4 and TRBJ2-3, with 15 bases that match TRBD2. This CDR3 contains 16 residues. The germline V gene has CDR1 MRHNA and CDR2 SNTAGT. Unmatched junction bases numbered 1, after V lost 2 bases and J lost 4 bases.

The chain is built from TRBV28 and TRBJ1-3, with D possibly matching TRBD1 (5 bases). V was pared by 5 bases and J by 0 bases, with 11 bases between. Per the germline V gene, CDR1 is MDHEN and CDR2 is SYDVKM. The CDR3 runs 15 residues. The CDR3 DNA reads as TGTGCCAGCAGTGCAGGGCTCACCTCTGGAAACACCATATATTTT. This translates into CASSAGLTSGNTIYF.

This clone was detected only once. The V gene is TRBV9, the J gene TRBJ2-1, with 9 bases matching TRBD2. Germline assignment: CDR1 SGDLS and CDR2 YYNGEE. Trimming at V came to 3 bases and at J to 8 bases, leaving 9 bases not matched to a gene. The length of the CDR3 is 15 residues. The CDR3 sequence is CASSGQGRGGDEQFF. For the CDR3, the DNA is TGTGCCAGCAGCGGCCAAGGGCGGGGGGGTGATGAGCAGTTCTTC. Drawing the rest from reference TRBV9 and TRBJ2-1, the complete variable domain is DSGVTQTPKHLITATGQRVTLRCSPRSGDLSVYWYQQSLDQGLQFLIQYYNGEERAKGNILERFSAQQFPDLHSELNLSSLELGDSALYFCASSGQGRGGDEQFFGPGTRLTVL.

The chain's CDR3 is CASSVEGGPYGYTF. In DNA, the CDR3 is TGTGCCAGCAGTGTGGAAGGGGGCCCCTATGGCTACACCTTC. The chain joins TRBV2 to TRBJ1-2; 7 nucleotides match TRBD1. The CDR3 has 14 residues. CDR1 is SNHLY and CDR2 is FYNNEI in the germline V gene. The V segment lost 4 bases and the J segment 4 bases; nucleotides outside the gene matches: 6.